This TCR beta chain was obtained from a study of T cell repertoires in cytomegalovirus infection. Via MiXCR, TCRdb re-called the reads, giving one row per CDR3 protein. The table shows hundreds of thousands of distinct CDR3 sequences, with about 29% occurring only once. The CDR3 has 16 residues. Germline V gene sequence: CDR1 SGHTA, CDR2 FQGNSA. The germline V and J ends were trimmed by 0 bases and 2 bases, with 12 bases remaining between them. This clonotype turned up a few times. Its antigen is not identified. V usage is TRBV7-2 and J usage is TRBJ2-3; D perhaps matches TRBD2 (6 bases). The specimen comprised cultured PBMCs, sampled from culture after CMV antigen stimulation. The TCR sequence derives from a human donor in good health (CMV status not recorded). Some clones in this sample may be carry-over from other donors' samples. CDR3 in amino acids: CASSLAGLPNTDTQYF. The CDR3 DNA is TGTGCCAGCAGCTTAGCGGGACTGCCAAACACAGATACGCAGTATTTT.